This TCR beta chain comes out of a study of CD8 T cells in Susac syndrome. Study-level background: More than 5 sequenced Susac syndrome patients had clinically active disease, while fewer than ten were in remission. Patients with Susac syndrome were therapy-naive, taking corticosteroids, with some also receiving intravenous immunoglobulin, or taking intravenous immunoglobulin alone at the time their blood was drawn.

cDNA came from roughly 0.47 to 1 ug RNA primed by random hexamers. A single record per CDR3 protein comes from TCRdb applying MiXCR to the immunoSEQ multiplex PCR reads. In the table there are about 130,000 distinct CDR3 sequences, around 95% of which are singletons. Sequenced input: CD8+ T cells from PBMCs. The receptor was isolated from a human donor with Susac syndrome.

This CDR3 is CASSNMGDVYGYTF. CDR3 DNA: TGTGCCAGCAGTAACATGGGGGACGTCTATGGCTACACCTTC. This chain links TRBV9 with TRBJ1-2, with a weak D call TRBD1 (5 bases). The V gene's germline CDR1 is SGDLS and CDR2 YYNGEE. Trimming shortened V by 5 bases and J by 4 bases, and 15 bases separated the two germline ends. The CDR3 length is 14 residues.